This passage covers 20 T cell receptor beta chains from one sample sequenced in a study of blood T cells in healthy people across ages. A second about 7 to 12 cycle PCR used barcoded and J-beta primers. TCRdb re-called the 5' RACE reads with MiXCR, one entry per CDR3 protein. There are approximately 800,000 distinct CDR3 sequences in the sample; about 36% occur only once, and approximately 12% lies in the top ten. The sequenced sample consisted of blood. The receptors were sampled from a man aged 18 to 29 in good health.

V usage is TRBV13 and J usage is TRBJ2-3; 15 bases agree with TRBD2. Germline CDR1 is PRHDT and CDR2 is FYEKMQ (reference sequence). The CDR3 covers 19 residues. V lost 4 bases to trimming and J lost 3 bases; unmatched junction nucleotides: 11. This chain's CDR3 is CASSYGLAGGRVRTDTQYF. The DNA of the CDR3 is TGTGCCAGCAGCTACGGACTAGCGGGGGGGCGAGTCCGAACAGATACGCAGTATTTT.

The chain uses TRBV5-1 and TRBJ2-5; 12 bases match TRBD2. V shed 1 base, J shed 11 bases, and the junction held 15 bases outside the gene matches. Germline CDR1 SGHRS, CDR2 YFSETQ. This CDR3 region has 17 residues. The CDR3: CASSLTLAGGPYNEQYF. In nucleotides, the CDR3 is TGCGCCAGCAGCTTGACACTAGCGGGGGGCCCCTACAATGAGCAGTACTTC.

This clonotype was recorded at least ten times. The chain links TRBV7-2 to TRBJ1-2; TRBD1 aligns across 8 bases. Unmatched junction bases numbered 15, after V lost 5 bases and J lost 4 bases. The CDR3 is 17 residues long. Per the germline V gene, CDR1 is SGHTA and CDR2 is FQGNSA. CDR3 residues: CASSVPEGGQGSYGYTF. Written as DNA, the CDR3 is TGTGCCAGCAGCGTCCCTGAGGGAGGACAGGGCTCCTATGGCTACACCTTC.

The CDR3 nucleotides read TGCAGTGCGCTCGCAGGGGGCAATCAGCCCCAGCATTTT. Translation gives CSALAGGNQPQHF. This chain connects TRBV20-1 to TRBJ1-5; a weak D match, TRBD1 (6 bases). Trimming pared 6 bases from V and 2 bases from J, leaving 11 bases between. Germline loops: CDR1 DFQATT, CDR2 SNEGSKA (reference sequence). This CDR3 is 13 amino acids long.

This clonotype was counted a few times. The chain is built from TRBV12-5 and TRBJ1-2; TRBD1 aligns across 10 bases. Trimming at V came to 3 bases and at J to 3 bases, leaving 7 bases not matched to a gene. CDR1 and CDR2 from the germline V gene are LGHNT and FRNRAP. CDR3 length equals 16 residues. CDR3 sequence (DNA): TGTGCTAGTGGTTTAGCCGGGACAGGGGATCACTATGGCTACACCTTC. As protein: CASGLAGTGDHYGYTF.

This sequence joins TRBV29-1 and TRBJ1-1; the match to TRBD1 covers 7 bases. This CDR3 is built from 12 residues. J lost 11 bases, V lost 2 bases, and 8 bases had no gene match. Germline V gene lookup returns CDR1 SQVTM and CDR2 ANQGSEA. DNA for the CDR3: TGCAGCGTTGAATTACCGACAGGGATGGCTTTCTTT. Translated: CSVELPTGMAFF.

On this clonotype itself: The junction departs from germline at one end; a sequencing error may be responsible. The rearrangement links TRBV7-9 to TRBJ2-6; 8 nucleotides match TRBD1. Germline CDR1 reads SEHNR; CDR2 reads FQNEAQ (reference sequence). CDR3 length: 16 amino acids. For the CDR3, the DNA is TGTGCCGGCAGCCAAACTACAGGGGGATCGTCCAACGTCCTGACTTTC. This codes for CAGSQTTGGSSNVLTF. Full variable domain (remainder filled in from reference TRBV7-9 and TRBJ2-6): DTGVSQNPRHKITKRGQNVTFRCDPISEHNRLYWYRQTLGQGPEFLTYFQNEAQLEKSRLLSDRFSAERPKGSFSTLEIQRTEQGDSAMYLCAGSQTTGGSSNVLTFGAGSRLTVL.

The chain recombines TRBV7-2 with TRBJ2-5; D is undetermined. The J call may be in error: the DNA end matches TRBJ2-7 better. The CDR3 consists of 13 residues. Germline assignment: CDR1 SGHTA and CDR2 FQGNSA. CDR3 nucleotide sequence: TGTGCCAGCAGCTTACCCCAAAACTACGAGCAGTACTTC. Its protein product is CASSLPQNYEQYF.

This clonotype was found many times. The V gene is TRBV10-3, the J gene TRBJ1-2; D uncertain. Trimming removed 2 bases from V and 1 base from J, with 8 bases in between. CDR3 length equals 14 residues. CDR1 ENHRY and CDR2 SYGVKD come from the germline V gene. As DNA, the CDR3 is TGTGCCATCAGTGAGACACCTGTTAACTATGGCTACACCTTC. It codes for CAISETPVNYGYTF.

The chain joins TRBV12-3 or TRBV12-4 to TRBJ1-4, with a weak D call TRBD1 (6 bases). Trimming left V 2 bases short and J 6 bases short, with 10 bases between. This CDR3 spans 14 amino acids. The CDR3 DNA is TGTGCCAGCAGTTTATTGGGGGCGTATGAAAAACTGTTTTTT. Its translation: CASSLLGAYEKLFF.

Of note for this clonotype: One end of the junction does not line up with germline, which may come from a read error. The rearrangement joins TRBV7-9 to TRBJ1-1; D is possibly TRBD1 (6 bases). The CDR3 is 12 amino acids. Germline CDR1 is SEHNR and CDR2 is FQNEAQ (reference sequence). CDR3 nucleotides: TGTGTCAGCAGCTTAGGGGGGACTGAAGCTTTCTTT. It encodes CVSSLGGTEAFF. The full variable domain, with the rest looked up from reference TRBV7-9 and TRBJ1-1, is DTGVSQNPRHKITKRGQNVTFRCDPISEHNRLYWYRQTLGQGPEFLTYFQNEAQLEKSRLLSDRFSAERPKGSFSTLEIQRTEQGDSAMYLCVSSLGGTEAFFGQGTRLTVV.

A word on this clonotype: A read error is possible here, since a much larger clone lies one base away. CDR3 bases: TGTGCCAGCAGCTCCGAGGGGGCTAGCTCCTACAATGAGCAGTACTTC. Its translation: CASSSEGASSYNEQYF. This chain joins TRBV7-3 and TRBJ2-1, with 7 bases matching TRBD1. With the DNA end fitting TRBJ2-7 better, the J assignment may be wrong. Per germline, CDR1 SGHTA and CDR2 FQGTGA. The CDR3 has 16 amino acids.

The sample holds one count of this clonotype. This chain links TRBV9 with TRBJ1-2, with D tentatively TRBD1 (6 bases). The length of the CDR3 is 12 residues. Germline values: CDR1 SGDLS, CDR2 YYNGEE. Trimming stripped 3 bases from V and 9 bases from J, with 12 bases between. This CDR3 is CASSAGDTRYTF. The CDR3 DNA sequence: TGTGCCAGCAGCGCAGGGGACACCCGCTACACCTTC.

This clonotype was recorded a few times. The V and J genes are TRBV28 and TRBJ1-1; possible D gene TRBD1, 6 bases. V gave up 6 bases and J gave up 0 bases, with 17 bases separating them. The CDR3 is made up of 16 amino acids. Germline V gives CDR1 MDHEN, CDR2 SYDVKM. The CDR3 loop reads CASRLGGSGVNTEAFF. CDR3 in DNA: TGTGCCAGCAGACTAGGGGGATCTGGAGTGAACACTGAAGCTTTCTTT.

The chain couples TRBV20-1 to TRBJ2-3, with TRBD1 matching 11 bases. The germline V gene encodes CDR1 DFQATT and CDR2 SNEGSKA (reference sequence). Germline trimming cut 6 bases from V and 2 bases from J; bases unmatched to any gene: 10. The CDR3 has 16 amino acids. CDR3 amino acids: CSAPGTGGLYTDTQYF. The CDR3 DNA is TGCAGTGCCCCGGGGACAGGGGGGTTATACACAGATACGCAGTATTTT.

This clonotype was seen more than once but under ten times. This chain joins TRBV20-1 and TRBJ1-1, with no clear D. Germline-derived CDR1 and CDR2 are DFQATT and SNEGSKA (reference sequence). V lost 2 bases and J lost 2, with 9 bases in between. The CDR3 consists of 13 residues. The DNA of the CDR3 is TGCAGTGCTAGAAGGGAGGCTAACACTGAAGCTTTCTTT. Encoded protein: CSARREANTEAFF.

V usage is TRBV5-1 and J usage is TRBJ1-1; D gene uncertain. CDR3 length equals 14 residues. V shed 0 bases and J shed 2 bases, with 8 bases lying between them. Germline lookup yields CDR1 SGHRS and CDR2 YFSETQ. The DNA for the CDR3 is TGCGCCAGCAGCTTGGATTATCTTAACACTGAAGCTTTCTTT. It encodes CASSLDYLNTEAFF.

The chain links TRBV28 to TRBJ2-3; 7 bases are shared with TRBD2. Germline V gives CDR1 MDHEN, CDR2 SYDVKM. The CDR3 runs 14 residues. V lost 4 bases and J lost 0; bases outside the gene matches: 1. The CDR3 coding sequence is TGTGCCAGCAGTTCGACTAGCAGCACAGATACGCAGTATTTT. Translation gives CASSSTSSTDTQYF.

The CDR3 loop reads CASSVTRGETQYF. CDR3 sequence (DNA): TGTGCCAGTTCCGTAACCCGGGGAGAGACCCAGTACTTC. The chain combines TRBV2 with TRBJ2-5; a weak D match, TRBD2 (5 bases). Germline CDR1 SNHLY, CDR2 FYNNEI. This CDR3 has 13 residues. V gave up 9 bases and J gave up 4 bases, with 15 bases separating them.

V is TRBV21-1 and J is TRBJ2-2; the D segment call TRBD1 is taken from the table without a DNA check. TRBV21-1 is recorded as a pseudogene. The CDR3 has 19 amino acids. The CDR3 nucleotides are TGTGCCAGCAGCCGGCGGGCGAGGTCTGAACCACGAGGAACCGGGGAGCTGTTTTTT. Translation gives CASSRRARSEPRGTGELFF.